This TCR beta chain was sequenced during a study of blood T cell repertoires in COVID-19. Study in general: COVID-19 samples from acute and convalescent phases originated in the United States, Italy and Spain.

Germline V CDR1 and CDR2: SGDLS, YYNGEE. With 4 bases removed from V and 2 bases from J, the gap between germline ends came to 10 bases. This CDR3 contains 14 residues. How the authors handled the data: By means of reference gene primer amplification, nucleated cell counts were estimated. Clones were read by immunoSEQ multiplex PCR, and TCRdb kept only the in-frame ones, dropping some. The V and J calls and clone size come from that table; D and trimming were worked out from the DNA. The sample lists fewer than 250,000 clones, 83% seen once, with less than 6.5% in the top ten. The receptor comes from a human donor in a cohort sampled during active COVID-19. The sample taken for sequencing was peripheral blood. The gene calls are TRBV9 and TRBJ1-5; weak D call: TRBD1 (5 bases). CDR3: CASSQAGGNQPQHF. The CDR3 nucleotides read TGTGCCAGCAGCCAGGCGGGGGGCAATCAGCCCCAGCATTTT.